This T cell receptor (beta chain) originates from a study of blood T cell repertoires in COVID-19 (dated by TCRdb to 2020 to 2022). Regarding the study in general: The collaborator samples originated in the United States, Italy and Spain and spanned the acute and convalescent phases of COVID-19. The prospective study material was composed of cDNA or gDNA derived from T cells, B-cell-depleted T cells, or PBMCs. The dataset comprised deeply sampled blood TCRbeta repertoires from subjects exposed to, actively infected with, or recovered from COVID-19. A freely available public database, intended as a resource for researchers studying the immune response to SARS-CoV-2, is where the repertoires were released. Samples were obtained from the ongoing ImmuneRACE study (first 160 participants) and from over a thousand subjects provided by 6 global collaborators. A de-identified subject ID, COVID-19 status, age in years and sex were almost always included in the sample metadata. Where available, HLA class I and class II types were obtained from metadata supplied by the sample provider rather than from assay-based typing. Study-wide findings and limitations: How much clinical and demographic metadata was included differed by source and by participant, and the metadata was provided uncurated.

Remarks on this clone: It lacks a known antigen. Per-base qualities were not stored, and no clone one base away is much larger.

Collaborating institutions collected whole blood in K2EDTA tubes following their own protocols. Collaborator samples were shipped for TCRbeta analysis as frozen whole blood, isolated PBMCs, or DNA extracted from either sample type. TCRbeta CDR3 regions were amplified from genomic DNA by means of the immunoSEQ Assay, a bias-controlled multiplex PCR. Regarding the original processing steps: The number of nucleated cells in each sample was estimated by amplification of reference gene primers within the assay. To quantify the absolute abundance of each unique TCRbeta CDR3 rearrangement, sequence reads were collapsed and filtered. For each sample, productive Simpson clonality was calculated by taking the square root of Simpson's diversity index across productive rearrangements. TCRdb mirrors the immuneACCESS table, restricted to in-frame sequences. Some clones are absent from its copies; in checked studies, under half trace to an unresolved V gene, and the reason for the others is unknown. The V and J calls and the clone size are those of that table, but D and trimming were determined from the DNA. In this sample the table shows over 250,000 clones, approximately 85% of which occur a single time. The ten largest make up approximately 11% of the sample.

From its cysteine to its phenylalanine, the CDR3 spans 15 amino acids. The retained sequence is limited to the CDR3, 45 bases, with the frame set at the first base. V and J are truncated by 5 bases and 4 bases respectively, leaving an intervening sequence of 17 bases. The germline V gene provides CDR1 SNHLY and CDR2 FYNNEI. In this chain, TRBV2 is recombined with TRBJ1-2, with no reliable assignment of the D segment. Sequences were obtained from peripheral blood. This clonotype was obtained from a woman aged 70-85 years with acute or convalescent COVID-19. The CDR3 here reads CASSSSAAVIYGYTF. The nucleotide sequence reads TGTGCCAGCAGTTCATCAGCGGCCGTGATCTATGGCTACACCTTC.